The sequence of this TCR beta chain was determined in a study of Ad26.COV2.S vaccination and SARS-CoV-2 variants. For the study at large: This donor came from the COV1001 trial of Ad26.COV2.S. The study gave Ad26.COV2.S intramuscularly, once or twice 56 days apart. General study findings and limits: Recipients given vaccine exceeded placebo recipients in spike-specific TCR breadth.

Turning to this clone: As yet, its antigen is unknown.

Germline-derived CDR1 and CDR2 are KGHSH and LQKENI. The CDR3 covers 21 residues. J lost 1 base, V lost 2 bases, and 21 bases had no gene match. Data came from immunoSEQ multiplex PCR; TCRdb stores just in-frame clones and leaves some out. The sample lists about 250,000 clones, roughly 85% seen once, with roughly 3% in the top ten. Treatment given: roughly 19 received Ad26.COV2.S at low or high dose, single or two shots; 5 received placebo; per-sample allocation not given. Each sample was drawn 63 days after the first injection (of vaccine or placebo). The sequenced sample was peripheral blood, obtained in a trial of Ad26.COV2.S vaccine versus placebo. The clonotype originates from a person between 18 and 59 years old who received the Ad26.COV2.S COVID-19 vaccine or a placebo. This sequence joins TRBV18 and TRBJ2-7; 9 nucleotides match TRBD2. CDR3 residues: CASSPGHGSGGPRHRSYEQYF. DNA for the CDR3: TGTGCCAGCTCACCAGGTCACGGCAGCGGGGGGCCTAGGCATAGATCCTACGAGCAGTACTTC.